The 4 T cell receptor beta chains below all came from one sample that was sequenced in a study of OX40 agonist ivuxolimab in advanced cancers. Libraries were prepared by immunoSEQ multiplex PCR; TCRdb keeps only in-frame clonotypes and omits some of them. The sample carries under 85,000 clones, about 85% recorded once. The input for sequencing was CD4+ or CD8+ T cells sorted from blood, taken in a trial of the OX40 agonist ivuxolimab. All receptors derive from an adult with an advanced solid tumor such as melanoma, head and neck, liver or kidney cancer.

This rearrangement joins TRBV5-4 to TRBJ1-2; the D is unclear. The CDR3 length is 15 residues. V shed 0 bases and J shed 2 bases, with 11 bases lying between them. Germline loops: CDR1 SGHNT, CDR2 YYREEE (reference sequence). The CDR3 region has the DNA TGTGCCAGCAGCTTGGCGGAGGTTTTAAACTATGGCTACACCTTC. This translates into CASSLAEVLNYGYTF.

This clone appeared a single time. The sample contains more than one DNA sequence encoding this CDR3. This chain links TRBV20-1 with TRBJ2-7; TRBD2 matches 7 bases. The CDR3 length is 11 residues. V trimming: 6 bases; J trimming: 3 bases; junction bases outside the gene matches: 2. The germline gives CDR1 DFQATT, CDR2 SNEGSKA (reference sequence). The CDR3 spells CSASGGYEQYF. The CDR3 DNA reads as TGCAGTGCCTCGGGGGGCTACGAGCAGTACTTC.

This chain uses TRBV7-2 with TRBJ1-1; D may be TRBD1 (6 bases). The CDR3 is made up of 13 amino acids. Trimming pared 6 bases from V and 4 bases from J, leaving 12 bases between. Germline CDR1 is SGHTA and CDR2 is FQGNSA. CDR3 amino acids: CASRTTGFTEAFF. As DNA, the CDR3 is TGTGCCAGCAGAACCACAGGGTTCACTGAAGCTTTCTTT.

The chain carries TRBV7-8 and TRBJ1-4, with D possibly being TRBD1 (5 bases). Germline values: CDR1 SGHVS, CDR2 FQNEAQ. This CDR3 comprises 17 residues. With 0 bases removed from V and 3 bases from J, the gap between germline ends came to 14 bases. The CDR3 sequence is CASSLARVGQPNEKLFF. CDR3 DNA sequence: TGTGCCAGCAGCTTAGCGAGGGTTGGACAACCTAATGAAAAACTGTTTTTT.